The 24 T cell receptor beta chains below all came from one sample that was sequenced in a study of beta chain features in type 1 diabetes (dated by TCRdb to 2017 to 2018). The full study reports these points: In all four CD4+ subsets, TCRB CDR3 length was moderately but significantly shorter in type 1 diabetes patients.

The receptor library was made with the immunoSEQ multiplex PCR assay. All of the isolated RNA was reverse transcribed with the High Capacity cDNA Reverse Transcription Kit, so expressed TCRB transcripts were sequenced. TCRdb limited this immuneACCESS table to in-frame rearrangements with V and J called. A share of clones is missing; checked studies link under half to unresolved V genes, and the rest is unexplained. The sample contains about 650,000 clones, around 12% of them found a single time. In total, the top ten clones hold more than 0.095% of the sample. Their specific antigens are unknown. Sequenced input: naive CD4+ T cells from blood. This specimen's cell subset or site label, per the study, means: true naive CD4+ T cells. These receptors came from a man aged 25-45 years with type 1 diabetes.

V is TRBV11-2 and J is TRBJ2-4, with D perhaps matching TRBD1 or TRBD2 (6 bases each). CDR3 length: 11 amino acids. Trimming took 7 bases from V and 13 from J, leaving 14 bases between them. Germline lookup yields CDR1 SGHAT and CDR2 FQNNGV. CDR3 sequence (DNA): TGTGCCAGCACCTCGGGGGCAGAACAGTACTTC. This sequence encodes CASTSGAEQYF.

Concerning this clone itself: This specimen includes other DNA sequences encoding the same CDR3. The chain couples TRBV30 to TRBJ1-3; D unclear. Germline CDR1 and CDR2: GTSNPN and SVGIG (reference sequence). Trimming cost V 0 bases and J 0 bases, with 6 bases left between them. The CDR3 covers 14 residues. CDR3 protein: CAWSVGFSGNTIYF. The CDR3, as DNA: TGTGCCTGGAGTGTAGGTTTCTCTGGAAACACCATATATTTT.

The V and J genes are TRBV5-1 and TRBJ1-2; the match to TRBD1 covers 9 bases. Germline CDR1 and CDR2: SGHRS and YFSETQ. V dropped 0 bases and J dropped 7; count of bases not matched to a gene: 4. CDR3 length equals 14 residues. The CDR3 nucleotides are TGCGCCAGCAGCTTGGAGGGACAGGGCGGTGGCTACACCTTC. It codes for CASSLEGQGGGYTF.

The CDR3 protein is CASSFHRQGAGEKLFF. DNA for the CDR3: TGTGCCAGCAGTTTCCACCGTCAGGGGGCAGGGGAAAAACTGTTTTTT. This chain joins TRBV6-6 and TRBJ1-4; 8 positions match TRBD1. The CDR3 consists of 16 residues. Germline V gives CDR1 MNHNY, CDR2 SVGAGI (reference sequence). V lost 4 bases and J lost 8; bases outside the gene matches: 12.

This clone has just one count. The rearrangement uses TRBV10-3 and TRBJ2-1, with TRBD1 identical over 10 bases. V gave up 4 bases and J gave up 9 bases; unmatched junction bases: 9. Germline V gene sequence: CDR1 ENHRY, CDR2 SYGVKD. The CDR3 consists of 15 residues. CDR3 amino acids: CAISAGTGVRGEQFF. The CDR3 DNA sequence: TGTGCCATCAGTGCGGGGACAGGGGTAAGGGGTGAGCAGTTCTTC.

This chain connects TRBV29-1 to TRBJ1-5; 11 nucleotides agree with TRBD1. The germline V gene encodes CDR1 SQVTM and CDR2 ANQGSEA. V lost 6 bases and J lost 5; bases outside the gene matches: 3. The CDR3 extends over 13 amino acids. The CDR3 reads CSVGQGGYQPQHF. The DNA of the CDR3 is TGCAGCGTGGGACAGGGGGGCTATCAGCCCCAGCATTTT. The full variable domain, completed using reference TRBV29-1 and TRBJ1-5, is SAVISQKPSRDICQRGTSLTIQCQVDSQVTMMFWYRQQPGQSLTLIATANQGSEATYESGFVIDKFPISRPNLTFSTLTVSNMSPEDSSIYLCSVGQGGYQPQHFGDGTRLSIL.

The rearrangement uses TRBV11-2 and TRBJ2-3; 7 positions agree with TRBD1. The CDR3 runs 16 residues. The ends lost 1 base at V and 4 bases at J; junction bases unmatched: 8. CDR1 SGHAT and CDR2 FQNNGV come from the germline V gene. As DNA, the CDR3 is TGTGCCAGCAGCTTAGCTCCGGGACAGTTGCCAGATACGCAGTATTTT. Its translation is CASSLAPGQLPDTQYF.

This clone was detected a few times. The rearrangement uses TRBV15 and TRBJ1-4; the D gene is possibly TRBD1 (6 bases). This CDR3 region has 17 residues. Between the trimmed V and J ends, which lost 5 bases and 8 bases, there was a span of 24 bases. Germline loops: CDR1 LNHNV, CDR2 YYDKDF (reference sequence). The CDR3 sequence: CATSPRGILQGGEKLFF. The CDR3 DNA reads TGTGCCACCAGCCCGAGAGGGATTCTACAGGGTGGAGAAAAACTGTTTTTT.

V gene TRBV10-3 combines with J gene TRBJ1-5; D remains ambiguous. Germline loops: CDR1 ENHRY, CDR2 SYGVKD. The CDR3 spans 15 residues. The ends were cut back, 0 bases at V and 1 base at J, with 7 bases in the middle. CDR3 in amino acids: CAISESVDSNQPQHF. In DNA form, the CDR3 reads TGTGCCATCAGTGAGTCTGTGGACAGCAATCAGCCCCAGCATTTT.

This clone has only a few counts. The rearrangement joins TRBV7-2 to TRBJ2-7; TRBD1 agrees at 10 bases. V gave up 5 bases and J gave up 5 bases; unmatched junction bases: 6. This CDR3 region has 14 residues. Looked up from germline, CDR1 is SGHTA and CDR2 is FQGNSA. The CDR3 nucleotides read TGTGCCAGCAGCGTCAGGGGACAGGGGAACGAGCAGTACTTC. The encoded protein is CASSVRGQGNEQYF.

This chain links TRBV9 with TRBJ1-2; no definite D call. Germline assignment: CDR1 SGDLS and CDR2 YYNGEE. V lost 8 bases and J 2 bases, leaving 13 bases between the germline ends. The length of the CDR3 is 13 residues. The CDR3 loop is CASNYGENYGYTF. CDR3 nucleotide sequence: TGTGCCAGTAATTATGGCGAGAACTATGGCTACACCTTC.

The chain recombines TRBV7-2 with TRBJ2-5; weak D call: TRBD1 (6 bases). The CDR3 loop spans 14 amino acids. Germline V gives CDR1 SGHTA, CDR2 FQGNSA. The V end was cut by 5 bases, the J end by 2 bases, with 12 bases between. CDR3 amino acids: CASSPQGLQETQYF. The CDR3, as DNA: TGTGCCAGCAGCCCCCAGGGGTTACAAGAGACCCAGTACTTC.

This chain uses TRBV5-1 with TRBJ2-7; 11 bases map to TRBD1. The junction had 6 bases not matched to a gene; V was cut back by 4 bases and J by 9 bases. There are 13 residues in the CDR3. Germline V gene sequence: CDR1 SGHRS, CDR2 YFSETQ. The CDR3 protein is CASSRGQGVRQYF. CDR3 coding DNA: TGCGCCAGCAGCCGGGGACAGGGGGTTCGGCAGTACTTC.

The chain couples TRBV11-2 to TRBJ2-2; D is uncertain. Germline V gene sequence: CDR1 SGHAT, CDR2 FQNNGV. The CDR3 runs to 15 residues. V shed 3 bases and J shed 4 bases, with 12 bases lying between them. CDR3 residues: CASSFPWARTGELFF. In nucleotides, the CDR3 is TGTGCCAGCAGCTTCCCATGGGCGCGCACCGGGGAGCTGTTTTTT.

In this sample, this clone turned up a few times. This chain connects TRBV14 to TRBJ2-5, with a weak D call TRBD2 (6 bases). Trimming stripped 4 bases from V and 5 bases from J, with 26 bases between. Germline lookup yields CDR1 SGHDN and CDR2 FVKESK. This CDR3 has 18 residues. The CDR3, as DNA: TGTGCCAGCAGCCCTCTCCCGGGGCGCGGGGATATTACGGAGACCCAGTACTTC. Its translation: CASSPLPGRGDITETQYF.

The chain is built from TRBV6-5 and TRBJ1-2; D is unresolved. With 5 bases removed from V and 7 bases from J, the gap between germline ends came to 17 bases. The germline V gene encodes CDR1 MNHEY and CDR2 SVGAGI. The CDR3 extends over 14 amino acids. The CDR3 protein is CASSPTQLPSGYTF. In nucleotides, the CDR3 is TGTGCCAGCAGTCCGACTCAACTACCCAGTGGCTACACCTTC.

This clone was seen a handful of times. The chain links TRBV2 to TRBJ1-6; D gene ambiguous. Trimming removed 8 bases from V and 7 bases from J, with 18 bases in between. Germline CDR1 reads SNHLY; CDR2 reads FYNNEI. The CDR3 has 15 amino acids. The CDR3 DNA sequence: TGTGCCAGCGTTCTGACCGTGGCCCGGAATTCACCCCTCCACTTT. Its protein product is CASVLTVARNSPLHF.

The chain employs TRBV5-4 and TRBJ2-3; maybe TRBD2 (6 bases). From germline, CDR1 is SGHNT and CDR2 YYREEE (reference sequence). Trimming took off 0 bases at V and 0 bases at J, with 17 bases between the two ends. The CDR3 spans 18 residues. CDR3 sequence (DNA): TGTGCCAGCAGCTTGGATTCCGGGACTCCCCCTAGCACAGATACGCAGTATTTT. Protein product: CASSLDSGTPPSTDTQYF.

CDR3 in DNA: TGTGCCAGCAGCTTAGGCGCGGGGGCGCAAACCTACAATGAGCAGTTCTTC. This translates into CASSLGAGAQTYNEQFF. V usage is TRBV7-6 and J usage is TRBJ2-1; possible D gene TRBD2, 7 bases. V dropped 1 base and J dropped 2 bases, with 15 bases sitting between them. The CDR3 totals 17 residues. CDR1 and CDR2 (germline): SGHVS, FNYEAQ.

In this sample, this clone turned up a few times. J is TRBJ2-7 and V is TRBV19; TRBD2 aligns across 9 bases. Losses at the gene ends were 5 bases for V and 2 bases for J; bases not matched to a gene: 7. The germline V gene has CDR1 LNHDA and CDR2 SQIVND (reference sequence). CDR3 length: 15 residues. The CDR3: CASSPAGGAPYEQYF. CDR3 nucleotide sequence: TGTGCCAGTAGTCCCGCGGGGGGGGCCCCCTACGAGCAGTACTTC.

This clone appeared a few times. This rearrangement joins TRBV7-2 to TRBJ2-3, with 7 bases lining up with TRBD2. Germline V gene data show CDR1 as SGHTA and CDR2 as FQGNSA. Trimming took 2 bases from V and 6 from J; bases not matched to a gene: 17. The CDR3 loop spans 18 amino acids. DNA of the CDR3: TGTGCCAGCAGCTTACTGGTTTTGCGGGGGTCACGGGGTGATACGCAGTATTTT. It yields the protein CASSLLVLRGSRGDTQYF.

The chain links TRBV7-2 to TRBJ2-5; TRBD2 matches at 11 bases. CDR3 size: 15 residues. Looked up from germline, CDR1 is SGHTA and CDR2 is FQGNSA. V was clipped by 2 bases and J by 5 bases; unmatched bases: 4. In nucleotides, the CDR3 is TGTGCCAGCAGCTTAAATAGCGGGGGGGCCGAGACCCAGTACTTC. This translates into CASSLNSGGAETQYF.

The table lists this clone with a few counts. V and J are TRBV30 and TRBJ1-4; 7 bases are a match to TRBD1. Germline CDR1 and CDR2: GTSNPN and SVGIG (reference sequence). The CDR3 extends over 13 amino acids. V trimming: 7 bases; J trimming: 7 bases; junction bases outside the gene matches: 9. The CDR3 bases are TGTGCCTCCCTGGGACAGCTGGGTGAAAAACTGTTTTTT. Translating gives CASLGQLGEKLFF.

This clone was observed a handful of times. The genes are TRBV19 and TRBJ2-3; D might be TRBD1 (6 bases). The germline V gene encodes CDR1 LNHDA and CDR2 SQIVND (reference sequence). The CDR3 is 14 amino acids. V dropped 6 bases and J dropped 5 bases, with 15 bases sitting between them. CDR3 nucleotides: TGTGCCAGTAGGAGGGGGTCCGGAGGAGATACGCAGTATTTT. Translated: CASRRGSGGDTQYF.